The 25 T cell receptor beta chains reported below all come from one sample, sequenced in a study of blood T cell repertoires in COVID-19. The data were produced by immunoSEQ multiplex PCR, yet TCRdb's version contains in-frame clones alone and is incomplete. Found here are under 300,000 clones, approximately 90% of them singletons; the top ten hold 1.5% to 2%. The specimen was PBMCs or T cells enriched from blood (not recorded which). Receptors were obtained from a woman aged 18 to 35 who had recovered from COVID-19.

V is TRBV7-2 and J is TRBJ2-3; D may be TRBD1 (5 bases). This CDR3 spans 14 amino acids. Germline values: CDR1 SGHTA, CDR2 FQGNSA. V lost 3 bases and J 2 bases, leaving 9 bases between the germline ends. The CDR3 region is CASSFDSLTDTQYF. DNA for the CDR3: TGTGCCAGCAGCTTCGACAGTCTCACAGATACGCAGTATTTT.

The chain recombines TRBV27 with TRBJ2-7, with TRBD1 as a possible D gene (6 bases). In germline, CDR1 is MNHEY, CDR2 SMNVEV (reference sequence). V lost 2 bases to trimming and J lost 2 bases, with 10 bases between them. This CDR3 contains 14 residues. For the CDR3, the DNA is TGTGCCAGCAGTTTAGGGCAGGGGACCTACGAGCAGTACTTC. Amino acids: CASSLGQGTYEQYF.

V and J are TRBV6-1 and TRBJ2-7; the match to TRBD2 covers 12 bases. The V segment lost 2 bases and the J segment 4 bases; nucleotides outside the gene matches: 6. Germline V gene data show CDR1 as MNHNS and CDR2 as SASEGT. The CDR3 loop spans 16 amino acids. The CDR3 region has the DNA TGTGCCAGCAGTGAATACTTCACTAGCGGGAGGTACGAGCAGTACTTC. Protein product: CASSEYFTSGRYEQYF.

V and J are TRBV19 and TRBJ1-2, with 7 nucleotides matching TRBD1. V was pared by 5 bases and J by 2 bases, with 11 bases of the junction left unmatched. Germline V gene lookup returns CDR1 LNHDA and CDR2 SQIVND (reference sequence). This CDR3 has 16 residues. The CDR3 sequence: CASSGADRVPNYGYTF. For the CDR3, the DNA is TGTGCCAGTAGTGGGGCAGACAGGGTTCCCAACTATGGCTACACCTTC.

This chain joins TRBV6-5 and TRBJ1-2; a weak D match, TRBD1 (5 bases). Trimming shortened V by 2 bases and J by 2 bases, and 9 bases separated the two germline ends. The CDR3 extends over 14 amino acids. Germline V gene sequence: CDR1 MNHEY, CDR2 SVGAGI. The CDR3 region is CASSYRTRNYGYTF. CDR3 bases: TGTGCCAGCAGTTACCGGACAAGGAACTATGGCTACACCTTC.

CDR3 region: CASSFFSLGGNEKLFF. The CDR3 DNA follows: TGTGCCAGCAGTTTTTTTTCGTTGGGGGGGAATGAAAAACTGTTTTTT. The chain links TRBV28 to TRBJ1-4, with D possibly matching TRBD1 (5 bases). There are 16 residues in the CDR3. In germline, CDR1 is MDHEN, CDR2 SYDVKM. The germline V and J ends were trimmed by 3 bases and 5 bases, with 16 bases remaining between them.

CDR3 amino acids: CASSPRAPIKGLYNEQFF. CDR3 coding DNA: TGTGCCAGTAGTCCACGGGCACCAATTAAGGGGTTGTACAATGAGCAGTTCTTC. The rearrangement uses TRBV19 and TRBJ2-1; D is possibly TRBD1 (5 bases). V was cut by 5 bases and J by 4 bases, with 24 bases left in between. CDR1 is LNHDA and CDR2 is SQIVND in the germline V gene (reference sequence). CDR3 length: 18 amino acids.

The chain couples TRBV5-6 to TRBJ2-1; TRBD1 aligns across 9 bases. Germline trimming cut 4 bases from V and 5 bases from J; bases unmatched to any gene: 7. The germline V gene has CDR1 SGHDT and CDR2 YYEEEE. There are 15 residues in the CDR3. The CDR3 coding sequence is TGTGCCAGCAGCGAGGGACAGGGATTCGACAATGAGCAGTTCTTC. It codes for CASSEGQGFDNEQFF.

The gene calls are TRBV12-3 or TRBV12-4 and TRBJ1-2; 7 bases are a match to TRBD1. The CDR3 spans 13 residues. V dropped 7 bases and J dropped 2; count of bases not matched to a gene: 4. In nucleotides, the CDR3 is TGTGCCAGCATTCGGACAGGAAACTATGGCTACACCTTC. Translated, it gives CASIRTGNYGYTF.

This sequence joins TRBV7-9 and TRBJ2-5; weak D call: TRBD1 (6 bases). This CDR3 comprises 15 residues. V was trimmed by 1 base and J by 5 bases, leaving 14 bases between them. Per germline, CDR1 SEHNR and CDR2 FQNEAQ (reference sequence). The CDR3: CASSLGRGIRETQYF. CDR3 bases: TGTGCCAGCAGCTTAGGCAGGGGAATAAGGGAGACCCAGTACTTC.

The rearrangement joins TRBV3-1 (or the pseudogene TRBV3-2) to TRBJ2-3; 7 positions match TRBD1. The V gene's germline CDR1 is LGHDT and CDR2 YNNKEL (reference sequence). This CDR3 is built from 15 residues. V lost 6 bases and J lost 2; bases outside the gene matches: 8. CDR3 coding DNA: TGTGCCAGCAGACAAAGGGGGCTCCTCACAGATACGCAGTATTTT. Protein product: CASRQRGLLTDTQYF.

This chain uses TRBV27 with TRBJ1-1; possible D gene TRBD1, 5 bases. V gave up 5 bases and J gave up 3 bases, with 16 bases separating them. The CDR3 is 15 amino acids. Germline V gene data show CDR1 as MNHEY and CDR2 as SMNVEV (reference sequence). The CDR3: CASSPKAGGHTEAFF. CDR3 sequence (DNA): TGTGCCAGCAGTCCTAAGGCCGGGGGACACACTGAAGCTTTCTTT.

This chain's CDR3 is CATSYSRNSPLHF. The CDR3 DNA follows: TGTGCCACCAGTTACAGCCGGAATTCACCCCTCCACTTT. The chain employs TRBV15 and TRBJ1-6; no reliable D call. In germline, CDR1 is LNHNV, CDR2 YYDKDF (reference sequence). The CDR3 length is 13 residues. The ends were cut back, 6 bases at V and 7 bases at J, with 10 bases in the middle. Filled out from reference TRBV15 and TRBJ1-6, the complete variable domain reads DAMVIQNPRYQVTQFGKPVTLSCSQTLNHNVMYWYQQKSSQAPKLLFHYYDKDFNNEADTPDNFQSRRPNTSFCFLDIRSPGLGDTAMYLCATSYSRNSPLHFGNGTRLTVT.

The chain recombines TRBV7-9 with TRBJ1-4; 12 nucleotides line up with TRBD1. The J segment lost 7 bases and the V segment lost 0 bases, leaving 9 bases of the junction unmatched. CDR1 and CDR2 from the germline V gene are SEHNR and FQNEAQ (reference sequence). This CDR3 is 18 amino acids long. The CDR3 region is CASSLAGQGAGAGEKLFF. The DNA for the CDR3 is TGTGCCAGCAGCTTAGCGGGACAGGGGGCGGGTGCTGGTGAAAAACTGTTTTTT.

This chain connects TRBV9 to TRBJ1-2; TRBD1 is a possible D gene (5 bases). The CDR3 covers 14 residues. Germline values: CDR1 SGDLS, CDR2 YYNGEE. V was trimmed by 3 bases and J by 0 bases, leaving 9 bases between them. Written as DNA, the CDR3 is TGTGCCAGCAGCGCGGACACCGCTAACTATGGCTACACCTTC. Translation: CASSADTANYGYTF.

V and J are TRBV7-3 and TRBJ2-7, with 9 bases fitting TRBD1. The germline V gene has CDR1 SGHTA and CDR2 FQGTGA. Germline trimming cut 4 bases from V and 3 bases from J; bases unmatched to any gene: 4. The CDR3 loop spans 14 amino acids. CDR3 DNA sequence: TGTGCCAGCAGCTCTACAGGGGGCATCTACGAGCAGTACTTC. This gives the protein CASSSTGGIYEQYF.

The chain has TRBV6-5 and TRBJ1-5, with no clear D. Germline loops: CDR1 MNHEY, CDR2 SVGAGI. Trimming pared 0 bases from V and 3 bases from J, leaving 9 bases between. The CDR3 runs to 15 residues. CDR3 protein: CASSYSWAANQPQHF. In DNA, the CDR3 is TGTGCCAGCAGTTACTCCTGGGCAGCCAATCAGCCCCAGCATTTT.

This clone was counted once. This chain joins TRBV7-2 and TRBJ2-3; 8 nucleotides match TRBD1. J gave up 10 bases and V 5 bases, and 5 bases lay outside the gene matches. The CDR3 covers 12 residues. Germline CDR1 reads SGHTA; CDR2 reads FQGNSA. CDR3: CASSPTGVAQYF. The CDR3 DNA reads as TGTGCCAGCAGCCCGACAGGGGTGGCGCAGTATTTT.

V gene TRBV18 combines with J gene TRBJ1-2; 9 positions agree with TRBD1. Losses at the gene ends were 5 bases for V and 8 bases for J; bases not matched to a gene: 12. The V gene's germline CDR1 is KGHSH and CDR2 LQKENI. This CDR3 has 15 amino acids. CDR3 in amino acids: CASSTTGGAVVGYTF. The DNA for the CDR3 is TGTGCCAGCTCAACAACAGGGGGCGCGGTAGTCGGCTACACCTTC.

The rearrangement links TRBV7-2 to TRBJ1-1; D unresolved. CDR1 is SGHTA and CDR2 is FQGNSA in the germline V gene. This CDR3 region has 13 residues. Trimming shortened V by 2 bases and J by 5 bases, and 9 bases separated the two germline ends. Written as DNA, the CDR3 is TGTGCCAGCAGCTTAAAAAGAGGAACTGAAGCTTTCTTT. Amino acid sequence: CASSLKRGTEAFF.

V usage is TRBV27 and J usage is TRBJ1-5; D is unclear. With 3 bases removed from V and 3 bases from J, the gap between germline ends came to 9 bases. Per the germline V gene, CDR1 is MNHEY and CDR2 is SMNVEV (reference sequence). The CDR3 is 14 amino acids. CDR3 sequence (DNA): TGTGCCAGCAGTTTCGAGGGTTACAATCAGCCCCAGCATTTT. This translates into CASSFEGYNQPQHF.

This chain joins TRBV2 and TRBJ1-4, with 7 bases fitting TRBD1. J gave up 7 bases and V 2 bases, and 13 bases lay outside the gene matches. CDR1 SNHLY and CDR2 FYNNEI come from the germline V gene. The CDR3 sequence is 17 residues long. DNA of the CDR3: TGTGCCAGCAGTGAAAACCTCCCGGGACAGCCGACTGAAAAACTGTTTTTT. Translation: CASSENLPGQPTEKLFF. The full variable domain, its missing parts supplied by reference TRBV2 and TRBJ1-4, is EPEVTQTPSHQVTQMGQEVILRCVPISNHLYFYWYRQILGQKVEFLVSFYNNEISEKSEIFDDQFSVERPDGSNFTLKIRSTKLEDSAMYFCASSENLPGQPTEKLFFGSGTQLSVL.

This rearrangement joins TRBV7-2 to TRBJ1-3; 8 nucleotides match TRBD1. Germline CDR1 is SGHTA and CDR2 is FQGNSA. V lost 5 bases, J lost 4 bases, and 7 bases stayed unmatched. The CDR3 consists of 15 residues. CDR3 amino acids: CASSATRTGGNTIYF. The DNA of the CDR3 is TGTGCCAGCAGCGCAACTCGGACAGGGGGAAACACCATATATTTT.

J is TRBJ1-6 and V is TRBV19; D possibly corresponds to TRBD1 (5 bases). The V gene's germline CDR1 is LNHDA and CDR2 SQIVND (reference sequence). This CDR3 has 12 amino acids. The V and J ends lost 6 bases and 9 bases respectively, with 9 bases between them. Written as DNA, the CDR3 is TGTGCCAGTAGGCTCGGGGGTTCACCCCTCCACTTT. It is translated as CASRLGGSPLHF.

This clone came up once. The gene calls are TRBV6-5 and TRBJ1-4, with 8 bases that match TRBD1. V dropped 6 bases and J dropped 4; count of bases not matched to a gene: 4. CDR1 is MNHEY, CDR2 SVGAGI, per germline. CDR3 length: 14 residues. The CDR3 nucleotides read TGTGCCAGCAGCATGACAGGGGTTAATGAAAAACTGTTTTTT. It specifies CASSMTGVNEKLFF.